Presented here are 8 T cell receptor beta chains from one specimen sequenced in a study of patients and donors after allogeneic stem cell transplantation. TCRdb called the RT-PCR reads again in MiXCR, with one record for every CDR3 protein. The sample includes 190,000 or so distinct CDR3 sequences, approximately 41% of them seen just once. The sample comprised blood, either unsorted or a sorted T cell fraction (not recorded which). Receptors originate from a human donor who was either an allogeneic HSCT recipient or a stem cell or donor lymphocyte infusion donor (not recorded which). It is not recorded whose cells these are; they may come from a transplant donor.

This chain joins TRBV29-1 and TRBJ2-7; no firm D call. The CDR3 covers 9 residues. In germline, CDR1 is SQVTM, CDR2 ANQGSEA. Trimming cost V 5 bases and J 4 bases, with 3 bases left between them. The CDR3 loop reads CSVKYEQYF. The DNA for the CDR3 is TGCAGCGTTAAATACGAGCAGTACTTC.

The J gene is TRBJ2-3, the V gene TRBV20-1, with 10 bases aligning to TRBD2. Trimming took 1 base from V and 2 from J; bases not matched to a gene: 9. Germline assignment: CDR1 DFQATT and CDR2 SNEGSKA (reference sequence). The CDR3 sequence is 17 residues long. Here the CDR3 DNA reads TGCAGTGCTAGAGTACATGGACTAGCGGATAACACAGATACGCAGTATTTT. This sequence encodes CSARVHGLADNTDTQYF.

V is TRBV14 and J is TRBJ2-2; D is possibly TRBD1 or TRBD2 (5 bases each). The CDR3 runs to 15 residues. V was shortened by 4 bases and J by 7 bases, with 16 bases between the two germline ends. Germline CDR1 is SGHDN and CDR2 is FVKESK. CDR3 region: CASSRDPASYGELFF. The CDR3 nucleotides read TGTGCCAGCAGCCGGGACCCCGCCTCCTACGGGGAGCTGTTTTTT.

The chain combines TRBV7-9 with TRBJ2-1; no firm D call. The CDR3 totals 14 residues. The germline V and J ends were trimmed by 5 bases and 0 bases, with 8 bases remaining between them. The germline V gene has CDR1 SEHNR and CDR2 FQNEAQ (reference sequence). The CDR3 loop is CASSQAASYNEQFF. The CDR3 nucleotides are TGTGCCAGCAGCCAGGCGGCCTCCTACAATGAGCAGTTCTTC.

Comments on this clonotype: This may come from a read error, since a much larger clone is one base off. The V gene is TRBV20-1, the J gene TRBJ1-2, with a tentative D call TRBD1 (6 bases). Trimming shortened V by 4 bases and J by 2 bases, and 17 bases separated the two germline ends. The germline gives CDR1 DFQATT, CDR2 SNEGSKA (reference sequence). The CDR3 sequence is 15 residues long. This CDR3 reads CSAILVLQGNYGYTF. The DNA of the CDR3 is TGCAGTGCTATTCTCGTCCTGCAGGGGAACTATGGCTACACCTTC.

This chain joins TRBV7-9 and TRBJ2-7; TRBD1 aligns across 8 bases. This CDR3 is built from 15 residues. The J segment lost 5 bases and the V segment lost 5 bases, leaving 11 bases of the junction unmatched. CDR1 and CDR2 from the germline V gene are SEHNR and FQNEAQ (reference sequence). The CDR3 DNA reads as TGTGCCAGCAGCCCTAGGACAGGGAGCCCCGACGAGCAGTACTTC. This sequence encodes CASSPRTGSPDEQYF.

The chain has TRBV9 and TRBJ2-7, with unresolved D. From germline, CDR1 is SGDLS and CDR2 YYNGEE. The CDR3 consists of 15 residues. V lost 0 bases to trimming and J lost 2 bases, with 12 bases between them. The DNA for the CDR3 is TGTGCCAGCAGCGTAGGGTCCAGGAACCCCTACGAGCAGTACTTC. It yields the protein CASSVGSRNPYEQYF.

The chain combines TRBV5-1 with TRBJ2-7; D ambiguous. Germline assignment: CDR1 SGHRS and CDR2 YFSETQ. V was shortened by 0 bases and J by 2 bases, with 6 bases between the two germline ends. The CDR3 covers 13 residues. This chain's CDR3 is CASSLDTAYEQYF. CDR3 sequence (DNA): TGCGCCAGCAGCTTGGACACCGCCTACGAGCAGTACTTC.